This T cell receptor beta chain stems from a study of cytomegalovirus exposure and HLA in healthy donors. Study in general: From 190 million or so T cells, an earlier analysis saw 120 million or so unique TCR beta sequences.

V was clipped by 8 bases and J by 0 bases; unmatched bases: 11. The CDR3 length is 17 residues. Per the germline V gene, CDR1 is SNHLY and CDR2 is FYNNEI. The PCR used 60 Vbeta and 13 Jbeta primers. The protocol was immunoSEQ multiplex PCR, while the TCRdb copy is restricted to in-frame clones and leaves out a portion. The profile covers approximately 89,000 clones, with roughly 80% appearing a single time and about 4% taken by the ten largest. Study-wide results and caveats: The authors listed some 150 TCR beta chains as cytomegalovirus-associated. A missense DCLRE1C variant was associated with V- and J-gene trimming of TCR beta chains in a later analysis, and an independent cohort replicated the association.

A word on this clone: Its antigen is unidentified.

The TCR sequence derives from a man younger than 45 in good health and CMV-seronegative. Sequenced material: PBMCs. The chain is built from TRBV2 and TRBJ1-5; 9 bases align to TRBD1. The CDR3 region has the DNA TGTGCCAGCGGGCCGGGACAGGGAATCTATAGCAATCAGCCCCAGCATTTT. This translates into CASGPGQGIYSNQPQHF.